The 32 T cell receptor beta chains below all came from one sample that was sequenced in a study of T-cell reconstitution after alpha-beta-depleted transplantation in children. The library targeted TCRbeta and was prepared with unique molecular identifiers. TCRdb redid the calling of the PCR reads with MiXCR, one entry per CDR3 protein. The sample includes approximately 18,000 distinct CDR3 sequences, 10% to 15% of them seen just once. This specimen was PBMCs, mostly from graft donor cells, taken 60 days after TCRalphabeta/CD19-depleted stem cell transplant. The origin of the receptors is a female patient aged 2 to 10 who had a stem cell transplant for congenital amegakaryocytic thrombocytopenia, so the T cells may come from the graft donor.

This clonotype appeared many times. V is TRBV19 and J is TRBJ2-7; D remains unclear. The CDR3 runs to 14 residues. Germline V gene sequence: CDR1 LNHDA, CDR2 SQIVND (reference sequence). The V gene lost 6 bases and the J gene lost 3 bases, with 15 bases spanning the gap. CDR3 loop: CASSGSVGSYEQYF. Written as DNA, the CDR3 is TGTGCCAGTAGCGGCAGCGTGGGTAGCTACGAGCAGTACTTC.

V and J are TRBV3-1 and TRBJ2-3; maybe TRBD1 (6 bases). Per the germline V gene, CDR1 is LGHDT and CDR2 is YNNKEL (reference sequence). Trimming removed 10 bases at V and 2 bases at J, with 28 bases between. This CDR3 comprises 18 residues. The CDR3 sequence is CATCKKTGWGEDTDTQYF. The CDR3 coding sequence is TGTGCCACCTGCAAGAAGACAGGTTGGGGAGAGGACACAGATACGCAGTATTTT.

J is TRBJ2-3 and V is TRBV6-1, with a tentative D call TRBD2 (6 bases). The CDR3 length is 13 residues. Looked up from germline, CDR1 is MNHNS and CDR2 is SASEGT. V shed 11 bases and J shed 6 bases, with 18 bases lying between them. In DNA form, the CDR3 reads TGTGCCGTCCGATACGGGGGTGGGGATACGCAGTATTTT. Its protein is CAVRYGGGDTQYF.

This clonotype was seen repeatedly, ten times or more. The DNA of the CDR3 is TGCAGTGCTTCTGGGACAGGTGGCACAGATACGCAGTATTTT. Its protein product is CSASGTGGTDTQYF. V is TRBV20-1 and J is TRBJ2-3, with TRBD1 matching over 8 bases. V lost 5 bases, J lost 1 base, and 5 bases stayed unmatched. Germline V CDR1 and CDR2: DFQATT, SNEGSKA (reference sequence). This CDR3 has 14 amino acids.

This chain joins TRBV5-6 and TRBJ1-1, with no clear D. The V end lost 0 bases, the J end lost 0 bases, and 9 bases lay between the germline ends. Per the germline V gene, CDR1 is SGHDT and CDR2 is YYEEEE. The CDR3 spans 15 residues. The CDR3 sequence: CASSLVGIMNTEAFF. The CDR3 DNA sequence: TGTGCCAGCAGCTTGGTCGGAATCATGAACACTGAAGCTTTCTTT.

In this sample, this clonotype turned up many times. The V call is TRBV20-1, the J call TRBJ2-1; 9 nucleotides agree with TRBD2. The CDR3 runs to 14 residues. V shed 1 base, J shed 6 bases, and the junction held 4 bases outside the gene matches. Germline V lookup: CDR1 DFQATT, CDR2 SNEGSKA (reference sequence). DNA of the CDR3: TGCAGTGCTAGAGCACTAGCGGGTTTCAATGAGCAGTTCTTC. This codes for CSARALAGFNEQFF.

This clonotype was seen more than once but under ten times. CDR3: CASRADRGHQETQYF. The CDR3 coding sequence is TGTGCCAGCAGGGCGGACAGGGGGCATCAAGAGACCCAGTACTTC. The chain combines TRBV2 with TRBJ2-5; TRBD1 aligns across 11 bases. The CDR3 has 15 amino acids. The junction had 5 bases not matched to a gene; V was cut back by 6 bases and J by 2 bases. CDR1 is SNHLY, CDR2 FYNNEI, per germline. Full variable domain (missing parts from reference TRBV2 and TRBJ2-5): EPEVTQTPSHQVTQMGQEVILRCVPISNHLYFYWYRQILGQKVEFLVSFYNNEISEKSEIFDDQFSVERPDGSNFTLKIRSTKLEDSAMYFCASRADRGHQETQYFGPGTRLLVL.

This clonotype was detected many times. V is TRBV5-1 and J is TRBJ2-2; D unclear. V shed 2 bases and J shed 6 bases, with 14 bases lying between them. The CDR3 covers 15 residues. The germline V gene encodes CDR1 SGHRS and CDR2 YFSETQ. CDR3 sequence (DNA): TGCGCCAGCAGCTTAATTGTAGGCGCAGCCGGGGAGCTGTTTTTT. As protein: CASSLIVGAAGELFF.

At least ten counts were recorded for this clonotype. The chain links TRBV20-1 to TRBJ2-7; TRBD1 matches 11 bases. J was trimmed by 5 bases and V by 5 bases; bases with no gene match: 11. Germline V CDR1 and CDR2: DFQATT, SNEGSKA (reference sequence). The CDR3 covers 15 residues. The CDR3: CSAPLPGTGGNEQYF. DNA of the CDR3: TGCAGTGCTCCTCTTCCCGGGACAGGGGGAAACGAGCAGTACTTC.

Ten or more counts support this clonotype. The chain links TRBV20-1 to TRBJ2-5; D tentatively reads TRBD1 or TRBD2 (6 bases each). This CDR3 is built from 15 residues. CDR1 and CDR2 (germline): DFQATT, SNEGSKA (reference sequence). The V end lost 1 base, the J end lost 4 bases, and 16 bases lay between the germline ends. DNA of the CDR3: TGCAGTGCTAGAGGGGGGGCAGGAAGGGGAGAGACCCAGTACTTC. Its translation is CSARGGAGRGETQYF.

This clonotype came up many times. This sequence joins TRBV11-2 and TRBJ2-1, with D hard to call. Trimming took off 0 bases at V and 5 bases at J, with 8 bases between the two ends. In germline, CDR1 is SGHAT, CDR2 FQNNGV. The CDR3 has 14 amino acids. The CDR3 nucleotides are TGTGCCAGCAGCTTAGATTTTGGGAACAATGAGCAGTTCTTC. It specifies CASSLDFGNNEQFF.

The chain couples TRBV10-3 to TRBJ2-1, with 8 bases identical to TRBD1. The V and J ends lost 6 bases and 6 bases, in that order; junction bases with no gene match: 10. Germline V gives CDR1 ENHRY, CDR2 SYGVKD. The CDR3 is 15 amino acids. This chain's CDR3 is CAISEDREMVNEQFF. The CDR3 nucleotides are TGTGCCATCAGCGAGGACAGGGAGATGGTCAATGAGCAGTTCTTC.

This clonotype is labeled medium-sized. Here the CDR3 reads CASQMGFTSYEQYF. The CDR3 DNA reads as TGCGCCAGCCAGATGGGGTTTACCTCCTACGAGCAGTACTTC. V gene TRBV5-1 combines with J gene TRBJ2-7; D ambiguous. Germline V gene data show CDR1 as SGHRS and CDR2 as YFSETQ. The V end lost 7 bases, the J end lost 0 bases, and 14 bases lay between the germline ends. This CDR3 has 14 residues.

Ten or more counts support this clonotype. V is TRBV20-1 and J is TRBJ1-2, with a possible D match to TRBD1 (5 bases). V lost 3 bases to trimming and J lost 0 bases, with 11 bases between them. The germline gives CDR1 DFQATT, CDR2 SNEGSKA (reference sequence). This CDR3 region has 14 residues. CDR3 region: CSARDSRANYGYTF. For the CDR3, the DNA is TGCAGTGCTAGGGACTCCAGGGCTAACTATGGCTACACCTTC.

This clonotype was seen ten or more times. The chain recombines TRBV20-1 with TRBJ1-1, with 7 bases identical to TRBD1. Trimming took 0 bases from V and 14 from J; bases not matched to a gene: 9. CDR1 and CDR2 from the germline V gene are DFQATT and SNEGSKA (reference sequence). CDR3 length equals 12 residues. This CDR3 reads CSARDGTAPVFF. DNA of the CDR3: TGCAGTGCTAGAGACGGGACAGCCCCAGTCTTCTTT.

This clonotype was recorded at least ten times. This chain joins TRBV29-1 and TRBJ2-3, with D possibly TRBD2 on 6 matching bases. Germline CDR1 and CDR2: SQVTM and ANQGSEA. V lost 5 bases to trimming and J lost 5 bases, with 14 bases between them. The CDR3 spans 13 residues. CDR3 protein: CSVSGLLVDTQYF. In DNA, the CDR3 is TGCAGCGTTAGCGGGTTGCTTGTAGATACGCAGTATTTT.

This clonotype showed up many times. The chain has TRBV5-1 and TRBJ2-1; TRBD1 might be the D (6 bases). V was shortened by 0 bases and J by 8 bases, with 12 bases between the two germline ends. This CDR3 is built from 14 residues. Germline V gene data show CDR1 as SGHRS and CDR2 as YFSETQ. In DNA, the CDR3 is TGCGCCAGCAGCTTGGGTGGGACAAACGATGAGCAGTTCTTC. It translates to CASSLGGTNDEQFF.

The chain carries TRBV6-5 and TRBJ1-4, with TRBD1 identical over 7 bases. This CDR3 is built from 14 residues. Germline V gene data show CDR1 as MNHEY and CDR2 as SVGAGI. The junction had 12 bases not matched to a gene; V was cut back by 9 bases and J by 8 bases. CDR3 region: CASGTGVEWEKLFF. The DNA for the CDR3 is TGTGCCAGTGGAACAGGGGTTGAGTGGGAAAAACTGTTTTTT.

At least ten counts were recorded for this clonotype. The V and J genes are TRBV3-1 and TRBJ2-5; possibly TRBD2 for D (5 bases). This CDR3 comprises 15 residues. Germline V lookup: CDR1 LGHDT, CDR2 YNNKEL (reference sequence). Trimming pared 8 bases from V and 2 bases from J, leaving 18 bases between. The CDR3 reads CASSETGSRQETQYF. In nucleotides, the CDR3 is TGTGCCAGCTCCGAGACGGGGTCAAGGCAAGAGACCCAGTACTTC.

The CDR3: CASSLAGGSLYEQYF. CDR3 DNA sequence: TGTGCCAGCAGCTTAGCGGGAGGGTCCCTCTACGAGCAGTACTTC. The chain links TRBV7-9 to TRBJ2-7; TRBD2 aligns across 7 bases. The CDR3 has 15 amino acids. The V gene's germline CDR1 is SEHNR and CDR2 FQNEAQ (reference sequence). V shed 0 bases, J shed 3 bases, and the junction held 5 bases outside the gene matches.

This clonotype was seen at least ten times. V and J are TRBV25-1 and TRBJ2-2; unclear D gene. This CDR3 has 16 residues. V was trimmed by 4 bases and J by 0 bases, leaving 12 bases between them. Germline V lookup: CDR1 MGHDK, CDR2 SYGVNS. In nucleotides, the CDR3 is TGTGCCAGCAGTGTACCGAGCCCCCCGAACACCGGGGAGCTGTTTTTT. This translates into CASSVPSPPNTGELFF.

This clonotype was found many times. The rearrangement uses TRBV5-1 and TRBJ2-3; 12 bases map to TRBD1. This CDR3 has 21 amino acids. Germline V lookup: CDR1 SGHRS, CDR2 YFSETQ. Trimming cost V 4 bases and J 0 bases; bases outside gene matches: 18. The CDR3 is CASSLYLGTGGTSGSTDTQYF. CDR3 nucleotides: TGCGCCAGCAGCCTCTACCTCGGGACAGGGGGCACTAGCGGGAGCACAGATACGCAGTATTTT.

This clonotype was seen many times. The DNA of the CDR3 is TGCAGTGCTAGAGATCTCAAGGGAGGGACTGAAGCTTTCTTT. Protein product: CSARDLKGGTEAFF. The V and J genes are TRBV20-1 and TRBJ1-1; no definite D call. V gave up 0 bases and J gave up 5 bases, with 13 bases separating them. Germline lookup yields CDR1 DFQATT and CDR2 SNEGSKA (reference sequence). There are 14 residues in the CDR3.

There are many counts of this clonotype. This chain links TRBV18 with TRBJ2-7; D gene ambiguous. The V end was cut by 3 bases, the J end by 3 bases, with 6 bases between. The CDR3 has 12 residues. The germline CDR1 and CDR2 sequences are KGHSH and LQKENI. CDR3 nucleotide sequence: TGTGCCAGCTCACCGGAAATCTACGAGCAGTACTTC. It codes for CASSPEIYEQYF.

This clonotype was recorded many times. The chain employs TRBV3-1 and TRBJ1-1; D ambiguous. The CDR3 consists of 14 residues. The germline V gene has CDR1 LGHDT and CDR2 YNNKEL (reference sequence). The V end lost 1 base, the J end lost 1 base, and 7 bases lay between the germline ends. CDR3 protein: CASSQGRTNTEAFF. CDR3 DNA sequence: TGTGCCAGCAGCCAAGGTCGGACGAACACTGAAGCTTTCTTT.

This clonotype appeared many times. The rearrangement uses TRBV20-1 and TRBJ2-5; the D is unclear. The CDR3 consists of 13 residues. The V gene's germline CDR1 is DFQATT and CDR2 SNEGSKA (reference sequence). The V and J ends lost 6 bases and 3 bases respectively, with 14 bases between them. The CDR3 sequence: CSAESAREETQYF. The DNA for the CDR3 is TGCAGTGCCGAATCGGCTAGAGAAGAGACCCAGTACTTC.

This clonotype was detected ten times or more. The chain employs TRBV5-1 and TRBJ2-7, with 7 bases identical to TRBD2. Germline values: CDR1 SGHRS, CDR2 YFSETQ. This CDR3 has 17 amino acids. Trimming removed 1 base from V and 0 bases from J; junction bases left unmatched: 10. The CDR3: CASSLFPKGGVSYEQYF. The CDR3 region has the DNA TGCGCCAGCAGCTTGTTCCCCAAGGGAGGGGTCTCCTACGAGCAGTACTTC.

This clonotype was seen many times. The V and J genes are TRBV6-1 and TRBJ2-3; D perhaps matches TRBD1 (5 bases). The CDR3 has 17 residues. Germline values: CDR1 MNHNS, CDR2 SASEGT. The germline V and J ends were trimmed by 6 bases and 0 bases, with 19 bases remaining between them. CDR3 loop: CASSLRAEPGSTDTQYF. CDR3 in DNA: TGTGCCAGCAGCCTTAGGGCGGAGCCAGGGAGCACAGATACGCAGTATTTT.

This clonotype was seen ten or more times. J is TRBJ1-4 and V is TRBV20-1; D is unresolved. This CDR3 has 13 residues. The V end lost 6 bases, the J end lost 8 bases, and 16 bases lay between the germline ends. The germline CDR1 and CDR2 sequences are DFQATT and SNEGSKA (reference sequence). CDR3 in DNA: TGCAGTGCCCAGAGTCAGAACCGGGAAAAACTGTTTTTT. This translates into CSAQSQNREKLFF.

This chain joins TRBV10-2 and TRBJ2-5; D is possibly TRBD2 (7 bases). The V gene's germline CDR1 is WSHSY and CDR2 SAAADI. CDR3 length: 15 amino acids. Trimming pared 5 bases from V and 5 bases from J, leaving 18 bases between. The CDR3 DNA sequence: TGCGCCAGCAGTCCTGGGCGGGGGCCCCCGGAGACCCAGTACTTC. This translates into CASSPGRGPPETQYF.

There are many counts of this clonotype. This chain uses TRBV7-2 with TRBJ2-3; D call uncertain. The CDR3 totals 14 residues. Germline values: CDR1 SGHTA, CDR2 FQGNSA. The V end lost 5 bases, the J end lost 3 bases, and 12 bases lay between the germline ends. The CDR3 nucleotides are TGTGCCAGCAGCCTACGGACGAGTACAGATACGCAGTATTTT. Translated: CASSLRTSTDTQYF.

V gene TRBV11-1 combines with J gene TRBJ2-3; the D is unclear. There are 15 residues in the CDR3. The ends were cut back, 3 bases at V and 0 bases at J, with 10 bases in the middle. Germline CDR1 and CDR2: SGHAT and FQDESV (reference sequence). The CDR3 loop is CASSFNPTSTDTQYF. The CDR3 nucleotides are TGTGCCAGCAGCTTCAACCCGACTAGCACAGATACGCAGTATTTT.